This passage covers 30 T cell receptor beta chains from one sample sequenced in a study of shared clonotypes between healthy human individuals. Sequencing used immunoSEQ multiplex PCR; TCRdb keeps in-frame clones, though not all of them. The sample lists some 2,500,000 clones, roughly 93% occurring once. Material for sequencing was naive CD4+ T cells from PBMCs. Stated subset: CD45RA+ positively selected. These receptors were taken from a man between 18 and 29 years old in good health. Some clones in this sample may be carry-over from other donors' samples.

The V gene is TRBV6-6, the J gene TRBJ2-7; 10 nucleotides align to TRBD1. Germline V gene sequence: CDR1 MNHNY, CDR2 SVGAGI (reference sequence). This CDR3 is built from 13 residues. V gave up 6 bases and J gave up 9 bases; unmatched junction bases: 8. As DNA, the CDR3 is TGTGCCAGCAGAAGAGGACAGGGGGAACTGCAGTACTTC. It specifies CASRRGQGELQYF.

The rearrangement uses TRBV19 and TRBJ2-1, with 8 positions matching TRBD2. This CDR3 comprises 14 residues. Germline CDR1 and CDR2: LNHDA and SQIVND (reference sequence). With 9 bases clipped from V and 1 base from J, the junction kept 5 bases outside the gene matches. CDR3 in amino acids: CASRGRSSYNEQFF. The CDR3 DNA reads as TGTGCCAGCCGCGGGAGGTCTTCCTACAATGAGCAGTTCTTC.

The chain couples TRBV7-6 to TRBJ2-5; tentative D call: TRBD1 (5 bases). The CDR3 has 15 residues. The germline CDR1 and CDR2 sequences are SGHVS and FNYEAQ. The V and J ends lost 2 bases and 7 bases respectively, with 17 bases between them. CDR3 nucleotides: TGTGCCAGCAGCTTACCGATAGCAGGCCAGGGGACCCAGTACTTC. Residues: CASSLPIAGQGTQYF.

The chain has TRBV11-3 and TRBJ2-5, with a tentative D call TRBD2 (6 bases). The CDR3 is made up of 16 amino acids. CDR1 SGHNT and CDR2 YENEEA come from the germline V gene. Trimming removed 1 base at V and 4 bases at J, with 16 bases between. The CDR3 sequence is CASSLGGAGAGETQYF. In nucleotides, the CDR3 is TGTGCCAGCAGCTTAGGCGGCGCCGGAGCGGGAGAGACCCAGTACTTC.

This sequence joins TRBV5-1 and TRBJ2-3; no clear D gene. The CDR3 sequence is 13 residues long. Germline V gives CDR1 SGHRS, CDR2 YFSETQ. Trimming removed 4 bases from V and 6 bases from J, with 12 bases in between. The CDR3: CASSMGPADTQYF. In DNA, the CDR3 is TGCGCCAGCAGCATGGGCCCGGCCGATACGCAGTATTTT.

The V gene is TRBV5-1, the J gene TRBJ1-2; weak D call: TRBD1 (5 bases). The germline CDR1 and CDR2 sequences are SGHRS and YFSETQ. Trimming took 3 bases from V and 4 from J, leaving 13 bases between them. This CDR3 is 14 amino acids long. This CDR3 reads CASSSDSRSYGYTF. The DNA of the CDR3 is TGCGCCAGCAGCTCTGACAGTAGGAGCTATGGCTACACCTTC.

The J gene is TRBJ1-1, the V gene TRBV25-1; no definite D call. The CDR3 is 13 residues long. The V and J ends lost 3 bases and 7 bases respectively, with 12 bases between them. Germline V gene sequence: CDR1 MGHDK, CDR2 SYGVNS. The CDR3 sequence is CASSETGLLEAFF. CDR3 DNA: TGTGCCAGCAGTGAGACTGGTCTACTTGAAGCTTTCTTT.

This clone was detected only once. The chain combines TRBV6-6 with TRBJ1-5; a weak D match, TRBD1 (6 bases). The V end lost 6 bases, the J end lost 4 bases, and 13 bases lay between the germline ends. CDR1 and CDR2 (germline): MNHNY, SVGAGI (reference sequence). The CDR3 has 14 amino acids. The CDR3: CASSTGTNNQPQHF. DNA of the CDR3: TGTGCCAGCAGCACCGGGACAAATAATCAGCCCCAGCATTTT.

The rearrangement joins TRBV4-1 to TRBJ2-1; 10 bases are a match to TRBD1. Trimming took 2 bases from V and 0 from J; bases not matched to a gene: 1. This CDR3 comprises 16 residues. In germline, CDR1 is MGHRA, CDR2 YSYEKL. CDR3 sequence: CASSQWDRGSYNEQFF. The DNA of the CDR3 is TGCGCCAGCAGCCAATGGGACAGGGGCTCCTACAATGAGCAGTTCTTC.

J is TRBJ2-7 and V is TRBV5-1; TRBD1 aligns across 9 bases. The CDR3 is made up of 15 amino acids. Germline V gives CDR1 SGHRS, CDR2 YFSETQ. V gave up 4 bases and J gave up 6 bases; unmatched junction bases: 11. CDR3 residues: CASSPSPGQGSEQYF. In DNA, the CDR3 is TGCGCCAGCAGCCCCTCCCCGGGACAGGGTTCCGAGCAGTACTTC.

For the CDR3, the DNA is TGTGCCAGCAGGAGAGTAACTGACAGGGCCCGAACCTACGAGCAGTACTTC. This translates into CASRRVTDRARTYEQYF. The genes are TRBV9 and TRBJ2-7; 7 bases align to TRBD1. V lost 5 bases to trimming and J lost 2 bases; unmatched junction nucleotides: 16. The CDR3 length is 17 residues. Germline V gene sequence: CDR1 SGDLS, CDR2 YYNGEE.

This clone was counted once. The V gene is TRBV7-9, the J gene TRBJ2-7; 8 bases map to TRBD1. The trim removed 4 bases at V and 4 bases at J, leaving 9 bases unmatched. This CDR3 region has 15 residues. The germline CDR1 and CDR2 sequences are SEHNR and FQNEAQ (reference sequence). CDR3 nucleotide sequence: TGTGCCAGCAGCTCGGGCAGGGGGCGATTATACGAGCAGTACTTC. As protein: CASSSGRGRLYEQYF.

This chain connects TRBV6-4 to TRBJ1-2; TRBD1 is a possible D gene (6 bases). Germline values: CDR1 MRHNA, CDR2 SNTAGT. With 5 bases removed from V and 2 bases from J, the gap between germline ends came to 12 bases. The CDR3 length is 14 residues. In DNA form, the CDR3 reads TGTGCCAGCAGTCCCTCGGACAGCAACTATGGCTACACCTTC. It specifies CASSPSDSNYGYTF.

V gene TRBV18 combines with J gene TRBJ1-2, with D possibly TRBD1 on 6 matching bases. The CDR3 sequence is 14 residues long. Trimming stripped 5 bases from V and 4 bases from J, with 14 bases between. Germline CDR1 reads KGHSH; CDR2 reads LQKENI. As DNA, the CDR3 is TGTGCCAGCTCATATTCGGAGGGGGTCTATGGCTACACCTTC. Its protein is CASSYSEGVYGYTF.

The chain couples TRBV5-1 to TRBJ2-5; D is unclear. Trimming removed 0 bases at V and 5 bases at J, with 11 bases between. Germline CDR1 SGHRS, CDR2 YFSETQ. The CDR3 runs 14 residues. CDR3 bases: TGCGCCAGCAGCTTGGTTGGCGGTTGGGAGACCCAGTACTTC. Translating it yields CASSLVGGWETQYF.

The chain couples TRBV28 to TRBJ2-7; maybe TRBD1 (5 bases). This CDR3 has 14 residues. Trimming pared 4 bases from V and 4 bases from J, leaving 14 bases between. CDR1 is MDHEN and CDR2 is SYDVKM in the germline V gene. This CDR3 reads CASSSTWGEYEQYF. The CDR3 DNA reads TGTGCCAGCAGTTCCACGTGGGGCGAGTACGAGCAGTACTTC.

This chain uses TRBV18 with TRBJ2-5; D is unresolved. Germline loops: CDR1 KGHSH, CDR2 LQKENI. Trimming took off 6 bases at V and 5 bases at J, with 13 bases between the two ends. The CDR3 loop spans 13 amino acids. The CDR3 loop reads CASSTGLRETQYF. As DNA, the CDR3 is TGTGCCAGCTCCACGGGTCTGAGGGAGACCCAGTACTTC.

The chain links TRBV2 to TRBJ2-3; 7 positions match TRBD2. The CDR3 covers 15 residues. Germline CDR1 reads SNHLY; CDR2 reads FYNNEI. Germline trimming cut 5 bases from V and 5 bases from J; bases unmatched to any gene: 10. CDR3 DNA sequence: TGTGCCAGCAGTACAGCGGGGCCCGGAGTAGATACGCAGTATTTT. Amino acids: CASSTAGPGVDTQYF.

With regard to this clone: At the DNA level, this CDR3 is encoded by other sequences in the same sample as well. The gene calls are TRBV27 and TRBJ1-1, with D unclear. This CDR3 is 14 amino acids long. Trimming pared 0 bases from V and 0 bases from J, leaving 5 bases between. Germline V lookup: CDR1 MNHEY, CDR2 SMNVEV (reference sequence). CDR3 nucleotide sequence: TGTGCCAGCAGTTTATCGCGCGTGAACACTGAAGCTTTCTTT. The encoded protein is CASSLSRVNTEAFF.

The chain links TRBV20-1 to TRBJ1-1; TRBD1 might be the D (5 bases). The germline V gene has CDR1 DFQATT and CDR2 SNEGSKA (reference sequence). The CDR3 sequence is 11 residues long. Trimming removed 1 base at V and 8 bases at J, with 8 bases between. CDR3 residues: CSARARDEAFF. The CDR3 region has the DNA TGCAGTGCTAGAGCCAGGGACGAAGCTTTCTTT.

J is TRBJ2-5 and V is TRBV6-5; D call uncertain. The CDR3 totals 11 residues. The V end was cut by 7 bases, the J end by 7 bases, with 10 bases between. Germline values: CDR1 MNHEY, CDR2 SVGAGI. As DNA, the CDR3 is TGTGCCAGCAATAATGGCGGGACCCAGTACTTC. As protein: CASNNGGTQYF.

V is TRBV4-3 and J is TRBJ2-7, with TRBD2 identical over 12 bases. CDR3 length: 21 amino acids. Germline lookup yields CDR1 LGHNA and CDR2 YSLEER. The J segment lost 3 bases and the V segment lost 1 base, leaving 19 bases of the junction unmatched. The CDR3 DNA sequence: TGCGCCAGCAGCCAAGGCTGGAGAGGGGGACTAGCGGGCCCTCCAGACTACGAGCAGTACTTC. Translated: CASSQGWRGGLAGPPDYEQYF.

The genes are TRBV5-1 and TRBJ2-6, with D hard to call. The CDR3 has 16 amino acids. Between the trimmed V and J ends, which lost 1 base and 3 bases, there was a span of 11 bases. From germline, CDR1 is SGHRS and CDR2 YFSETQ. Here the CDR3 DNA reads TGCGCCAGCAGCTTGCCGAACGCTGATGGGGCCAACGTCCTGACTTTC. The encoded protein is CASSLPNADGANVLTF.

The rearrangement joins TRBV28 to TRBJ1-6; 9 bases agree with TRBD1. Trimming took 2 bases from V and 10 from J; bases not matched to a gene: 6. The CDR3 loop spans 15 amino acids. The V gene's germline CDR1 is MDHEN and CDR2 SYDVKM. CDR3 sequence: CASSLRGQGRSPLHF. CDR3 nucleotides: TGTGCCAGCAGTTTAAGAGGACAGGGGCGATCACCCCTCCACTTT.

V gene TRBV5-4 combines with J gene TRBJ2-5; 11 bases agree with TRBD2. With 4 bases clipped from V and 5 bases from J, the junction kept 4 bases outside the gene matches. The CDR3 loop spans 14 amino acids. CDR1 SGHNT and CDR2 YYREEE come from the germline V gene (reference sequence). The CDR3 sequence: CASSRGLADETQYF. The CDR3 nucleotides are TGTGCCAGCAGCAGGGGACTAGCGGACGAGACCCAGTACTTC. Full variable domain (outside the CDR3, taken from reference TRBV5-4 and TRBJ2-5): ETGVTQSPTHLIKTRGQQVTLRCSSQSGHNTVSWYQQALGQGPQFIFQYYREEENGRGNFPPRFSGLQFPNYSSELNVNALELDDSALYLCASSRGLADETQYFGPGTRLLVL.

The CDR3 is CASSTQDWGEQFF. The CDR3 DNA reads as TGTGCCAGTAGTACGCAAGACTGGGGTGAGCAGTTCTTC. The chain employs TRBV19 and TRBJ2-1; D unclear. In germline, CDR1 is LNHDA, CDR2 SQIVND (reference sequence). The CDR3 sequence is 13 residues long. The V and J ends lost 4 bases and 9 bases respectively, with 13 bases between them.

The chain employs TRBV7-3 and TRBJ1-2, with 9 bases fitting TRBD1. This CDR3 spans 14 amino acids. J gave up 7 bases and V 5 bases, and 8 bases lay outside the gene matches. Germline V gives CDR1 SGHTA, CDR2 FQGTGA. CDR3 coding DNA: TGTGCCAGCAGCCCGATCGGGACAGGGAGTGGCTACACCTTC. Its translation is CASSPIGTGSGYTF.

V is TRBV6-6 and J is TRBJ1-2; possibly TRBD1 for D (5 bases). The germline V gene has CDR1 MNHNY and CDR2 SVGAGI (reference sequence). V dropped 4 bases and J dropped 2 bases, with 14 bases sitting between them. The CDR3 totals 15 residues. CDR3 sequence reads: CASSFGTQVNYGYTF. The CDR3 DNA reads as TGTGCCAGCAGTTTCGGGACTCAAGTCAACTATGGCTACACCTTC.

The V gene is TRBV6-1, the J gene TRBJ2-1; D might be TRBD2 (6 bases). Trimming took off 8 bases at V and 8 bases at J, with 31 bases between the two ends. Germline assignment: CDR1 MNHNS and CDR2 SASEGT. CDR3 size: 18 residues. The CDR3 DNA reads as TGTGCCAGCCCTGAAGGGGAAGTCGGGACTGAGGGAGAGGATGAGCAGTTCTTC. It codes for CASPEGEVGTEGEDEQFF.

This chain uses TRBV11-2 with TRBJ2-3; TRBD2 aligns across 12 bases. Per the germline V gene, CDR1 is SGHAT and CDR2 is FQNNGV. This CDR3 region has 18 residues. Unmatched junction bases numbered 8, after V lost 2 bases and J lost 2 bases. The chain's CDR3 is CASSLSLAGGAFTDTQYF. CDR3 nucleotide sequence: TGTGCCAGCAGCTTAAGTCTAGCGGGAGGGGCGTTCACAGATACGCAGTATTTT.